This is a list of T cell receptor beta chains from one sample in a study of identical twins. TCRdb itself ran the 5' RACE reads through MiXCR, one entry per CDR3 protein. Here the sample spans approximately 690,000 distinct CDR3 sequences, around 6% being singletons. Sequencing was performed on naive T cells sorted from blood. These receptors were taken from a man aged 18 to 29 in good health. Both conserved end residues are part of each CDR3. Each record gives: CDR3 protein, CDR3 length, V gene, D gene, J gene. The D gene is left open where the match is weak.

CDR3 protein: CSARDLRSSYEQYF
CDR3 length: 14
V gene: TRBV20-1
D gene: -
J gene: TRBJ2-7

CDR3 protein: CASSLAPRGEQFF
CDR3 length: 13
V gene: TRBV7-3
D gene: -
J gene: TRBJ2-1

CDR3 protein: CASSYPSGRSKNIQYF
CDR3 length: 16
V gene: TRBV6-8
D gene: TRBD2
J gene: TRBJ2-4

CDR3 protein: CASRFSQVVGEQYF
CDR3 length: 14
V gene: TRBV2
D gene: -
J gene: TRBJ2-7

CDR3 protein: CSARDPTGASYNEQFF
CDR3 length: 16
V gene: TRBV20-1
D gene: TRBD1
J gene: TRBJ2-1

CDR3 protein: CASYRDRGLDEQFF
CDR3 length: 14
V gene: TRBV5-1
D gene: TRBD1
J gene: TRBJ2-1

CDR3 protein: CASSGSRDRVYNEQFF
CDR3 length: 16
V gene: TRBV11-3
D gene: TRBD1
J gene: TRBJ2-1

CDR3 protein: CASSQFYSGYTF
CDR3 length: 12
V gene: TRBV14
D gene: -
J gene: TRBJ1-2

CDR3 protein: CASSLVASGRAWGTDTQYF
CDR3 length: 19
V gene: TRBV5-1
D gene: TRBD2
J gene: TRBJ2-3

CDR3 protein: CASSFQREASTDTQYF
CDR3 length: 16
V gene: TRBV6-2/TRBV6-3
D gene: TRBD2
J gene: TRBJ2-3

CDR3 protein: CASAGGTYNEQFF
CDR3 length: 13
V gene: TRBV27
D gene: TRBD2
J gene: TRBJ2-1

CDR3 protein: CSVDRADTQYF
CDR3 length: 11
V gene: TRBV29-1
D gene: TRBD1
J gene: TRBJ2-3

CDR3 protein: CASSSHQPGRYEQYF
CDR3 length: 15
V gene: TRBV6-5
D gene: -
J gene: TRBJ2-7

CDR3 protein: CASSQDSGGTAFF
CDR3 length: 13
V gene: TRBV3-1
D gene: -
J gene: TRBJ1-1

CDR3 protein: CSARGSGNQPQHF
CDR3 length: 13
V gene: TRBV20-1
D gene: -
J gene: TRBJ1-5

CDR3 protein: CASSHIKTSASTDTQYF
CDR3 length: 17
V gene: TRBV12-3/TRBV12-4
D gene: -
J gene: TRBJ2-3

CDR3 protein: CASYFGQSGETQYF
CDR3 length: 14
V gene: TRBV5-1
D gene: -
J gene: TRBJ2-5

CDR3 protein: CASSFWNNSPLHF
CDR3 length: 13
V gene: TRBV27
D gene: -
J gene: TRBJ1-6

CDR3 protein: CASSYVGQGADEQYF
CDR3 length: 15
V gene: TRBV6-2/TRBV6-3
D gene: TRBD1
J gene: TRBJ2-7

CDR3 protein: CASSLRQGETQYF
CDR3 length: 13
V gene: TRBV5-1
D gene: TRBD1
J gene: TRBJ2-5

CDR3 protein: CATSRDSRLAGIVNEQFF
CDR3 length: 18
V gene: TRBV15
D gene: TRBD2
J gene: TRBJ2-1

CDR3 protein: CASRQREQGELFF
CDR3 length: 13
V gene: TRBV3-1
D gene: TRBD2
J gene: TRBJ2-2

CDR3 protein: CASSLDPSYNEQFF
CDR3 length: 14
V gene: TRBV12-3/TRBV12-4
D gene: -
J gene: TRBJ2-1

CDR3 protein: CSVEKRYNEQFF
CDR3 length: 12
V gene: TRBV29-1
D gene: -
J gene: TRBJ2-1

CDR3 protein: CASSFQFSEQYF
CDR3 length: 12
V gene: TRBV12-3/TRBV12-4
D gene: -
J gene: TRBJ2-7

CDR3 protein: CASSFRTGRGQPQHF
CDR3 length: 15
V gene: TRBV19
D gene: TRBD1
J gene: TRBJ1-5

CDR3 protein: CSASIETGGNEQFF
CDR3 length: 14
V gene: TRBV20-1
D gene: TRBD1
J gene: TRBJ2-1

CDR3 protein: CASSWGLAGYGQFF
CDR3 length: 14
V gene: TRBV7-2
D gene: TRBD2
J gene: TRBJ2-1